Each of the 18 T cell receptor beta chains below was sequenced from the same sample in a study of cytomegalovirus exposure and HLA in healthy donors. Use of 60 Vbeta and 13 Jbeta primers characterized the PCR. Here immunoSEQ multiplex PCR was the method, and the copy in TCRdb shows in-frame clones only, minus some. The sample has under 200,000 clones; roughly 79% are singletons. The sequenced sample consisted of PBMCs. The receptor set was obtained from a woman aged 45-60 years in good health and CMV-seronegative.

This clone appeared a single time. This chain connects TRBV28 to TRBJ1-4; 8 bases match TRBD1. J gave up 8 bases and V 5 bases, and 13 bases lay outside the gene matches. CDR1 and CDR2 (germline): MDHEN, SYDVKM. This CDR3 contains 16 residues. The CDR3 coding sequence is TGTGCCAGCAGTACGACCCAACAGGGGGGTTCGGAAAAACTGTTTTTT. This codes for CASSTTQQGGSEKLFF.

This clone occurred a few times. This chain connects TRBV13 to TRBJ1-1; the D is unclear. Germline V gene lookup returns CDR1 PRHDT and CDR2 FYEKMQ (reference sequence). Trimming left V 4 bases short and J 0 bases short, with 15 bases between. This CDR3 spans 16 amino acids. CDR3 DNA sequence: TGTGCCAGCAGCTCCGTCACTGGACTGCTGAACACTGAAGCTTTCTTT. Protein: CASSSVTGLLNTEAFF. The variable domain in full, with the rest retrieved from reference TRBV13 and TRBJ1-1, is AAGVIQSPRHLIKEKRETATLKCYPIPRHDTVYWYQQGPGQDPQFLISFYEKMQSDKGSIPDRFSAQQFSDYHSELNMSSLELGDSALYFCASSSVTGLLNTEAFFGQGTRLTVV.

This clone was seen only once. The CDR3 here is CASSVDRGHPRVGGTQYF. CDR3 bases: TGTGCCAGCAGCGTGGACAGGGGGCACCCGAGGGTGGGAGGGACCCAGTACTTC. The chain employs TRBV5-6 and TRBJ2-5; 11 nucleotides agree with TRBD1. The length of the CDR3 is 18 residues. J gave up 7 bases and V 4 bases, and 18 bases lay outside the gene matches. Germline values: CDR1 SGHDT, CDR2 YYEEEE.

DNA of the CDR3: TGTGCCATTGCACAGCGGGGGGGCTTGGCCGGGGAGCTGTTTTTT. This codes for CAIAQRGGLAGELFF. The chain recombines TRBV7-2 with TRBJ2-2; 10 nucleotides match TRBD2. V lost 10 bases to trimming and J lost 6 bases; unmatched junction nucleotides: 11. Germline V gene data show CDR1 as SGHTA and CDR2 as FQGNSA. This CDR3 is built from 15 residues.

The chain couples TRBV19 to TRBJ1-5, with D possibly TRBD1 on 5 matching bases. The V end lost 4 bases, the J end lost 7 bases, and 14 bases lay between the germline ends. CDR3 size: 14 residues. Germline values: CDR1 LNHDA, CDR2 SQIVND (reference sequence). CDR3 coding DNA: TGTGCCAGTAGTACAGGGTTAGTTGACCAGCCCCAGCATTTT. Protein: CASSTGLVDQPQHF.

A note on this clone: Sequence at one end of the junction differs from germline and may be a read error. The same CDR3 is also encoded by other DNA sequences in this sample. The chain joins TRBV2 to TRBJ2-1; TRBD2 matches at 10 bases. Looked up from germline, CDR1 is SNHLY and CDR2 is FYNNEI. CDR3 length equals 15 residues. The CDR3, as DNA: TGCGCCAGCAGTTCAGCGGGGGGGCGATACAATGAGCAGTTCTTC. Amino acids: CASSSAGGRYNEQFF.

The chain carries TRBV4-1 and TRBJ2-7; a possible D gene is TRBD2 (5 bases). The germline gives CDR1 MGHRA, CDR2 YSYEKL. V lost 2 bases and J lost 3, with 11 bases in between. The CDR3 consists of 14 residues. For the CDR3, the DNA is TGCGCCAGCAGCCAACCGGGAACATTCTACGAGCAGTACTTC. It translates to CASSQPGTFYEQYF.

The rearrangement uses TRBV9 and TRBJ2-2, with 10 bases aligning to TRBD2. Per germline, CDR1 SGDLS and CDR2 YYNGEE. V was clipped by 3 bases and J by 6 bases; unmatched bases: 5. The CDR3 runs 15 residues. The CDR3 coding sequence is TGTGCCAGCAGCGCCCTAGCGGGAGTCGCCGGGGAGCTGTTTTTT. It translates to CASSALAGVAGELFF.

The DNA for the CDR3 is TGTGCCAGCAGTGAGGTCGAGGGGGCGGGTGGCACTGAAGCTTTCTTT. Protein: CASSEVEGAGGTEAFF. The V call is TRBV6-1, the J call TRBJ1-1; the match to TRBD1 covers 7 bases. The CDR3 is 16 residues long. The V gene end was trimmed by 3 bases and the J gene end by 4 bases; junction bases not matched to a gene: 11. In germline, CDR1 is MNHNS, CDR2 SASEGT.

The chain joins TRBV11-2 to TRBJ1-1; a weak D match, TRBD1 (6 bases). CDR3 length: 18 amino acids. The germline V gene has CDR1 SGHAT and CDR2 FQNNGV. Trimming stripped 0 bases from V and 5 bases from J, with 22 bases between. CDR3 in amino acids: CASSLDRRGRGSLTEAFF. The CDR3 DNA is TGTGCCAGCAGCTTAGATAGGCGGGGGCGAGGTTCTTTGACTGAAGCTTTCTTT.

This chain joins TRBV19 and TRBJ1-2, with D maybe TRBD1 (6 bases). Trimming cost V 5 bases and J 7 bases, with 17 bases left between them. The CDR3 is 14 amino acids. The germline CDR1 and CDR2 sequences are LNHDA and SQIVND (reference sequence). CDR3 sequence reads: CASSPRGTASGYTF. The CDR3 nucleotides read TGTGCCAGTAGTCCTAGGGGGACCGCGAGTGGCTACACCTTC.

The gene calls are TRBV11-2 and TRBJ2-7, with D uncertain. This CDR3 comprises 14 residues. CDR1 is SGHAT and CDR2 is FQNNGV in the germline V gene. Trimming cost V 6 bases and J 2 bases, with 14 bases left between them. The CDR3 DNA reads as TGTGCCAGCAGGCTACAGATCACCCCCTACGAGCAGTACTTC. Protein sequence: CASRLQITPYEQYF.

The V call is TRBV29-1, the J call TRBJ2-3; no firm D call. V lost 4 bases to trimming and J lost 6 bases, with 5 bases between them. This CDR3 is built from 10 residues. Germline-derived CDR1 and CDR2 are SQVTM and ANQGSEA. The CDR3 sequence is CSVVLDTQYF. CDR3 in DNA: TGCAGCGTTGTTCTGGATACGCAGTATTTT.

This chain connects TRBV7-9 to TRBJ1-1; no clear D gene. The V end was cut by 3 bases, the J end by 3 bases, with 11 bases between. The V gene's germline CDR1 is SEHNR and CDR2 FQNEAQ (reference sequence). The CDR3 extends over 14 amino acids. Here the CDR3 DNA reads TGTGCCAGCAGCTTGAGGGTCGGTGACACTGAAGCTTTCTTT. It codes for CASSLRVGDTEAFF.

A remark on this clone: Relative to the germline gene, one junction end is altered; a read error may explain this. This chain connects TRBV6-5 to TRBJ2-7, with a possible D match to TRBD1 (5 bases). The germline V gene has CDR1 MNHEY and CDR2 SVGAGI. CDR3 size: 13 residues. CDR3 in DNA: TGTGCCAGCAGTTACTCGAGAGGTCAGGGTGAGCACTTC. Protein product: CASSYSRGQGEHF.

The chain has TRBV25-1 and TRBJ2-7; 8 bases are a match to TRBD2. V dropped 2 bases and J dropped 9; count of bases not matched to a gene: 6. CDR1 and CDR2 from the germline V gene are MGHDK and SYGVNS. The CDR3 has 13 amino acids. CDR3: CASSELAGAGQYF. CDR3 bases: TGTGCCAGCAGTGAACTAGCGGGTGCGGGGCAGTACTTC.

This sequence joins TRBV6-6 and TRBJ2-5, with D maybe TRBD1 (7 bases). Germline V gives CDR1 MNHNY, CDR2 SVGAGI (reference sequence). Trimming took 0 bases from V and 4 from J, leaving 9 bases between them. This CDR3 comprises 14 residues. The DNA of the CDR3 is TGTGCCAGCAGTTACTCGCAGGGGGGAGAGACCCAGTACTTC. It specifies CASSYSQGGETQYF.

Only a few counts were recorded for this clone. J is TRBJ2-3 and V is TRBV11-2, with TRBD1 matching over 7 bases. The V and J ends lost 0 bases and 4 bases, in that order; junction bases with no gene match: 4. Germline V lookup: CDR1 SGHAT, CDR2 FQNNGV. The CDR3 consists of 15 residues. CDR3 region: CASSLDGDSPDTQYF. The CDR3 DNA is TGTGCCAGCAGCTTAGATGGGGACAGCCCAGATACGCAGTATTTT.